The entry below describes one T cell receptor (beta chain). Its antigen target is currently unknown. Within one base of it there is no much larger clone, and no base qualities were kept. Healthy HIV-negative adults with no recently reported acute infections or vaccinations were included as donors. Every donor was a Caucasian adult living in Nashville, Tennessee, USA. CD4+ T cells were enriched by magnetic negative selection, after which naive cells were positively selected on CD45RA and the negative fraction was taken as the memory subset. After blood collection by leukapheresis, PBMCs were isolated using Ficoll-Histopaque density gradient centrifugation and then cryopreserved in the vapor phase of liquid nitrogen. Purity and quantity of every magnetically sorted T cell population were checked by analytical flow cytometry. Genomic DNA was isolated from every sorted fraction and measured by UV absorbance on a Nanodrop 2000c.

This specimen comes from a study of shared clonotypes between healthy human individuals (dated by TCRdb to the early 2020s). In the study overall: Two women and three men aged 18 to 49 years were included in the cohort. For each donor, three plates each were used for CD4 naive and CD4 memory, two plates were used for CD8 naive, and one plate was used for CD8 memory. The study deeply sequenced blood TCR repertoires of five healthy adults to estimate repertoire size and the extent of clonotype sharing between individuals. To increase sequencing depth and limit assay-specific biases, different laboratories used diverse techniques to prepare libraries and sequence TCR repertoires. Leukapheresis yielded between about 0.94 and 9.5 billion PBMCs per donor. Here is what the overall study found, with its caveats: Because the study included a small number of donors, the genetic and exposure-history diversity represented was limited. Pairwise subsampling indicated that sequencing depth was expected to affect the degree of clonotype sharing among donors. Sampling was restricted to blood, and TCR repertoires in tissue are likely to differ from TCR repertoires in blood. Larger estimated clonotype richness was generally found for naive subsets than for memory subsets. Across four donors, roughly 5.4% of naive CD4, approximately 3.5% of naive CD8, under 2.5% of memory CD4, and under 0.45% of memory CD8 clonotypes were shared. Compared with non-shared clonotypes, the clonotypes found in all four sorted-subset donors had higher generation probabilities. Even with the large sequencing depth, rarefaction of the sorted-subset datasets indicated that sequencing was incomplete.

Using the deep immunoSEQ assay, multiplex PCR amplified TCR CDR3 regions from genomic DNA. Extracted genomic DNA from each cell subset was spread evenly across all wells of several immunoSEQ 96-well plates, with each plate serving as a replicate. Each replicate PCR for sorted subsets received around 0.2 ug genomic DNA, equal to about 30,000 T cell genomes. Purified libraries were measured with a Qubit 3.0 fluorometer, size-checked on a Bioanalyzer 2100, and measured again with the KAPA Library Quantification kit. Every immunoSEQ 96-well plate was sequenced on a separate single-read 150-cycle Illumina NextSeq 550 flow cell. Per the original workflow: The immunoSEQ output contained only junctional sequences without quality scores, so filtering could not match that applied to full-length reads. To assign V/J genes and CDR3, sequences were annotated against IMGT germline references using PyIR, a Python wrapper for IgBLAST v1.9. Reads were removed for weak V/J assignments (E-value above 1e-6), missing CDR3, stop codons, out-of-frame junctions, or ambiguous translated residues. A V3J clonotype was defined by an identical inferred V gene, J gene, and CDR3 amino acid sequence. The percentage overlap between two repertoires was calculated by dividing the number of shared unique clonotypes by the size of the smaller repertoire. Repertoire richness was assessed with RTK rarefaction, the Chao1 estimator, and Recon v2.1 estimates of unobserved clonotypes. Generation probabilities for all TCRbeta clonotypes obtained by the gDNA method from a few donors were computed using OLGA. TCRdb took over this immuneACCESS table, retaining in-frame rearrangements with V and J assigned. Such tables are incomplete; in checked studies, under half of the missing clones stem from an unresolved V gene, and the remainder is unexplained. D and trimming were read from the DNA, whereas the V and J calls and clone size are those reported in that table. Present in this sample are 1.4 million to 1.5 million clones, around 95% of which were seen just once. The top ten hold 1% to 1.5% of the sample.

The TCR was taken from a man younger than 45 in good health. The material sequenced was naive CD4+ T cells sorted from blood. This specimen's cell subset or site label, per the study, means: CD45RA+ positively selected.

The CDR3 loop reads CASSTRGSGANVLTF. The sequence in DNA is TGTGCCAGTAGTACGAGGGGTTCTGGGGCCAACGTCCTGACTTTC. The sequence joins TRBV19 to TRBJ2-6; the D element could tentatively be TRBD1 or TRBD2, as 5 bases agree for each. Sequences LNHDA (CDR1) and SQIVND (CDR2) are obtained from the germline V gene (reference sequence). V and J lose 4 bases and 1 base, and a span of 8 bases separates them. The CDR3 measures 15 amino acids from cysteine to phenylalanine. Only the CDR3 portion is preserved as DNA: 45 bases, with reading frame beginning at the first base.